These T cell receptor beta chains were read from a single sample in a study of T cells in Graves' hyperthyroidism and ophthalmopathy. A single record per CDR3 protein comes from TCRdb applying MiXCR to the multiplex PCR reads. The sample carries approximately 490,000 distinct CDR3 sequences, approximately 23% recorded once. Sequencing used blood. The source of these receptors is a woman aged 70-85 years with Graves' ophthalmopathy. The CDR3 runs from the conserved cysteine through the conserved F or W. Fields, in order: D gene, CDR3 length, V gene, CDR3 protein. A D gene is named only where the DNA matches it firmly.

>NA|14|TRBV2
CASHLASWGGELFF
>TRBD1|15|TRBV5-1
CASRKDRGANYGYTF
>NA|14|TRBV6-1
CASSWASSTDTQYF
>TRBD2|18|TRBV5-1
CASRRRTSGRSSYNEQFF
>NA|14|TRBV30
CAWNPDGNNYGYTF
>NA|12|TRBV7-8
CASSFGIEEAFF
>TRBD2|14|TRBV28
CASTYLAGANEQFF
>NA|13|TRBV2
CASSWTPQETQYF
>TRBD1|14|TRBV5-1
CASSPGQGGGEQYF
>TRBD2|15|TRBV9
CASSISSGTSYEQYF